This entry features one TCR beta chain sequence. Its antigen is currently unknown. Sequencing used immunoSEQ multiplex PCR; TCRdb keeps in-frame clones, though not all of them. The sample lists more than 40,000 clones, 88% occurring once. This specimen comes from a study of OX40 agonist ivuxolimab in advanced cancers. Study-level information: Age averaged around 58 years (range 23 to 79), and 80% to 90% were male. Partial responses were observed in three patients, of whom one had hepatocellular carcinoma and two had cutaneous melanoma.

Study conclusions and caveats: The study found that CD8+ T cells averaged more expanded clones than CD4+. Some nonresponders likewise displayed low normalized T-cell clonal expansion.

The source was CD4+ or CD8+ T cells sorted from blood, collected in a trial of the OX40 agonist ivuxolimab. The TCR was taken from an adult with an advanced solid tumor such as melanoma, head and neck, liver or kidney cancer.

The CDR3 spells CASRQGLSNQPQHF. As DNA, the CDR3 is TGTGCCAGCAGACAGGGGTTAAGCAATCAGCCCCAGCATTTT. The rearrangement joins TRBV2 to TRBJ1-5, with 7 positions matching TRBD1. V dropped 6 bases and J dropped 1; count of bases not matched to a gene: 3. Germline lookup yields CDR1 SNHLY and CDR2 FYNNEI. The CDR3 consists of 14 residues.